Below are 23 T cell receptor beta chains sequenced from a single sample in a study of tumor-infiltrating lymphocytes in primary liver carcinoma. A primer matching the constant region was used to make TCR beta cDNA from 500 to 650 ng of total RNA. ARM-PCR was slightly modified, and three nested multiplex PCR rounds with it gave rise to the TCR beta libraries. The first two PCR rounds used TRBV1-TRBV30 primers with a Cbeta primer, approximately 9 cycles each. TCRdb independently ran MiXCR on the multiplex PCR reads; one entry per CDR3 protein. The sample includes 55,000 to 65,000 distinct CDR3 sequences, roughly 70% of them seen just once. Both RNA and DNA were isolated together from about 19-30 mg of bulk tissue that had not been sorted. Sequencing was carried out using liver tumor tissue from sampling region 2. Documented subset: tumor region T2, inferior pole. Receptors originate from a man in his forties with primary liver carcinoma and hepatitis B virus infection.

On this clonotype: Because the CDR3 is missing its conserved closing phenylalanine or tryptophan, this is likely a read error. The V call is TRBV6-5, the J call TRBJ2-5; D is perhaps TRBD2 (6 bases). Germline V gene lookup returns CDR1 MNHEY and CDR2 SVGAGI. The length of the CDR3 is 14 residues. The CDR3, as DNA: TGTACCAGCAGTTGCGGAGGGATCCAAGAGACCCAGTACCTC. Amino acids: CTSSCGGIQETQYL.

In regard to this clonotype: A read error may explain this, as a much larger clone is one base away. This chain connects TRBV29-1 to TRBJ2-1; D is unclear. CDR3 size: 10 residues. From germline, CDR1 is SQVTM and CDR2 ANQGSEA. CDR3 sequence reads: CGARRNEQFF. The DNA for the CDR3 is TGCGGCGCACGACGTAATGAGCAGTTCTTC.

The J gene is TRBJ2-1, the V gene TRBV10-3; D possibly corresponds to TRBD2 (6 bases). Germline V gene sequence: CDR1 ENHRY, CDR2 SYGVKD. CDR3 length equals 13 residues. V dropped 5 bases and J dropped 10 bases, with 15 bases sitting between them. CDR3 amino acids: CAISRLGISEQFF. CDR3 DNA sequence: TGTGCCATCAGTCGACTAGGGATTTCCGAGCAGTTCTTC.

This sequence joins TRBV6-1 and TRBJ1-1; 10 bases fit TRBD1. The CDR3 spans 14 residues. Germline values: CDR1 MNHNS, CDR2 SASEGT. The trim removed 9 bases at V and 7 bases at J, leaving 11 bases unmatched. The CDR3, as DNA: TGTGCCAGTCGAAGACAGGGGGCTGCGATTGAAGCTTTCTTT. The encoded protein is CASRRQGAAIEAFF.

CDR3 loop: CSATTGSGNTIYF. In DNA form, the CDR3 reads TGCAGTGCTACAACAGGGTCTGGAAACACCATATATTTT. The genes are TRBV20-1 and TRBJ1-3, with D possibly TRBD1 on 6 matching bases. V was clipped by 4 bases and J by 1 base, with 8 bases between them. CDR1 and CDR2 (germline): DFQATT, SNEGSKA (reference sequence). This CDR3 is built from 13 residues.

About this clonotype itself: No conserved phenylalanine or tryptophan ends this CDR3, so it is likely a read error. V and J are TRBV4-2 and TRBJ2-1, with D hard to call. The CDR3 covers 14 residues. The germline V gene encodes CDR1 LGHNA and CDR2 YNFKEQ. The CDR3 is CASSLGHRDKEQFL. In nucleotides, the CDR3 is TGTGCCAGCAGCCTAGGGCACAGAGACAAAGAGCAGTTCTTA.

Worth noting for this clonotype: The conserved phenylalanine or tryptophan is not found at the CDR3 terminus, so this likely reflects a read error. V gene TRBV6-6 combines with J gene TRBJ1-6, with a weak D call TRBD1 (5 bases). Germline V gives CDR1 MNHNY, CDR2 SVGAGI (reference sequence). CDR3 length: 13 residues. The CDR3 sequence: CAGGGTYNSLLHY. The CDR3, as DNA: TGTGCCGGCGGGGGGACGTATAATTCACTCCTCCACTAT.

Note on this clonotype: A much larger clone lies one base from this, so it may be a read error. The chain employs TRBV4-1 and TRBJ2-4; D not certain. Germline CDR1 is MGHRA and CDR2 is YSYEKL. The CDR3 spans 16 residues. The CDR3 nucleotides are TGCGCCAGCGGCCAAGTAGGAAAGTCGGCCAAAAACATTCAGTACTTC. As protein: CASGQVGKSAKNIQYF.

As regards this clonotype: The junction differs from germline at one of its ends, possibly a read error. The chain combines TRBV5-4 with TRBJ2-1; either TRBD1 or TRBD2 may fit D (5 bases each). The CDR3 spans 15 residues. From germline, CDR1 is SGHNT and CDR2 YYREEE (reference sequence). CDR3 region: CASCLGRGDLNEQFF. CDR3 DNA: TGTGCCAGCTGCTTGGGAAGAGGGGATCTAAATGAGCAGTTCTTC.

This clonotype was picked up a small number of times. This sequence joins TRBV12-3 or TRBV12-4 and TRBJ2-6; weak D call: TRBD2 (6 bases). V lost 5 bases to trimming and J lost 0 bases, with 8 bases between them. The CDR3 totals 15 residues. Here the CDR3 reads CASSPGGSGANVLTF. The CDR3 coding sequence is TGTGCCAGCAGTCCCGGGGGCTCTGGGGCCAACGTCCTGACTTTC.

The chain uses TRBV28 and TRBJ2-1; 7 nucleotides match TRBD2. V was clipped by 5 bases and J by 4 bases; unmatched bases: 11. Germline V gives CDR1 MDHEN, CDR2 SYDVKM. The CDR3 consists of 16 residues. CDR3 protein: CASSLSLGLGYNEQFF. CDR3 nucleotide sequence: TGTGCCAGCAGTCTCTCTCTCGGACTAGGGTACAATGAGCAGTTCTTC.

This clonotype was detected many times. The CDR3 DNA reads TGCGCCAGCAGTGGGGAGCGGGACACAGATACGCAGTATTTT. It is translated as CASSGERDTDTQYF. This chain joins TRBV10-1 and TRBJ2-3, with TRBD2 matching over 7 bases. Trimming at V came to 4 bases and at J to 2 bases, leaving 3 bases not matched to a gene. The CDR3 contains 14 residues. CDR1 and CDR2 from the germline V gene are WNHNN and SYGVQD (reference sequence).

V gene TRBV11-3 combines with J gene TRBJ2-1; 8 bases are a match to TRBD2. Germline V CDR1 and CDR2: SGHNT, YENEEA. The CDR3 is 15 amino acids. The V gene end was trimmed by 7 bases and the J gene end by 7 bases; junction bases not matched to a gene: 12. CDR3 in amino acids: CASNSGTREINEQFF. The CDR3 nucleotides are TGTGCCAGCAACTCCGGGACTAGAGAAATTAATGAGCAGTTCTTC.

The chain employs TRBV12-3 or TRBV12-4 and TRBJ2-7; D is unresolved. The CDR3 totals 14 residues. The V end was cut by 8 bases, the J end by 0 bases, with 14 bases between. For the CDR3, the DNA is TGTGCCAGCGGGTTTCGAGCGAGCTCCTACGAGCAGTACTTC. The encoded protein is CASGFRASSYEQYF.

In the case of this clonotype: A junction boundary mismatches the germline segment, possibly from a read error. The V call is TRBV6-6, the J call TRBJ2-7; 13 bases fit TRBD2. CDR1 and CDR2 (germline): MNHNY, SVGAGI (reference sequence). The length of the CDR3 is 15 residues. The CDR3 loop is CTSSYPGLAGVEQYF. Here the CDR3 DNA reads TGTACCAGCAGTTACCCAGGACTAGCGGGAGTCGAGCAATACTTC.

On this clonotype itself: The junction differs from germline at one of its ends, possibly a read error. The genes are TRBV5-1 and TRBJ2-1, with 11 bases matching TRBD2. CDR1 and CDR2 from the germline V gene are SGHRS and YFSETQ. The CDR3 is 16 amino acids. For the CDR3, the DNA is TGCGCCAGCGGCTTGTATATAGCGGGAGGGTCCGGTGGGCAGTTCTTC. This codes for CASGLYIAGGSGGQFF.

In its sample, this clonotype is medium-sized. This chain uses TRBV6-1 with TRBJ2-1; no reliable D call. CDR1 and CDR2 from the germline V gene are MNHNS and SASEGT. This CDR3 has 11 residues. CDR3 DNA sequence: TGTGTTCTCCGGTACTACAATGAGCAGTTCTTC. Translation: CVLRYYNEQFF.

For this clonotype: An end of the junction differs from the germline gene, which may be a read error. The chain links TRBV11-2 to TRBJ2-7, with TRBD1 identical over 9 bases. The length of the CDR3 is 14 residues. CDR1 SGHAT and CDR2 FQNNGV come from the germline V gene. CDR3 nucleotide sequence: TGTGCCAGGAGCTTGGGGACAGGGCCTCTCGAGCAGTACTTC. Translation gives CARSLGTGPLEQYF.

The rearrangement links TRBV6-2 or TRBV6-3 to TRBJ2-5; TRBD2 aligns across 7 bases. Germline CDR1 is MNHEY and CDR2 is SVGEGT. J gave up 5 bases and V 2 bases, and 11 bases lay outside the gene matches. This CDR3 comprises 16 residues. The CDR3 DNA sequence: TGTGCCAGCAGTTACCCGCTTACGGGAGGTTTCGAGACCCAGTACTTC. This translates into CASSYPLTGGFETQYF.

On this clonotype: A junction end diverges from the germline sequence, so it may reflect a read error. V is TRBV12-3 or TRBV12-4 and J is TRBJ2-7, with a weak D call TRBD1 (7 bases). The CDR3 extends over 14 amino acids. The CDR3 nucleotides read TGTGCCAGCGCCAAGGGGGGACAGTTCTACAAGCAGTACTTC. Translating it yields CASAKGGQFYKQYF.

This chain links TRBV14 with TRBJ2-7; D not certain. This CDR3 has 13 amino acids. V lost 9 bases, J lost 4 bases, and 16 bases lay in between. Germline CDR1 SGHDN, CDR2 FVKESK. The CDR3 spells CASSDAPGYEQYF. CDR3 nucleotide sequence: TGTGCCAGTAGTGATGCACCAGGATACGAGCAGTACTTC.

About this clonotype itself: The junction differs from germline at one of its ends, possibly a read error. The chain uses TRBV11-2 and TRBJ2-5, with D possibly TRBD1 on 6 matching bases. CDR3 length equals 16 residues. Germline loops: CDR1 SGHAT, CDR2 FQNNGV. In DNA, the CDR3 is TGTGCCAGCAGCCAATCTCCTGGCGAGGGGGAAGAGGCCCAGTACTTC. Its protein is CASSQSPGEGEEAQYF. Complete variable domain (other parts from reference TRBV11-2 and TRBJ2-5): EAGVAQSPRYKIIEKRQSVAFWCNPISGHATLYWYQQILGQGPKLLIQFQNNGVVDDSQLPKDRFSAERLKGVDSTLKIQPAKLEDSAVYLCASSQSPGEGEEAQYFGPGTRLLVL.

A word on this clonotype: This CDR3 is missing its conserved last phenylalanine or tryptophan, likely due to a read error. The V and J genes are TRBV5-4 and TRBJ1-6; D is possibly TRBD1 (6 bases). This CDR3 is built from 13 residues. The germline CDR1 and CDR2 sequences are SGHNT and YYREEE (reference sequence). Written as DNA, the CDR3 is TGTGTCAGAAGCATAGAGCCGGAGGGGGCCCTCCACTAT. Translation gives CVRSIEPEGALHY.